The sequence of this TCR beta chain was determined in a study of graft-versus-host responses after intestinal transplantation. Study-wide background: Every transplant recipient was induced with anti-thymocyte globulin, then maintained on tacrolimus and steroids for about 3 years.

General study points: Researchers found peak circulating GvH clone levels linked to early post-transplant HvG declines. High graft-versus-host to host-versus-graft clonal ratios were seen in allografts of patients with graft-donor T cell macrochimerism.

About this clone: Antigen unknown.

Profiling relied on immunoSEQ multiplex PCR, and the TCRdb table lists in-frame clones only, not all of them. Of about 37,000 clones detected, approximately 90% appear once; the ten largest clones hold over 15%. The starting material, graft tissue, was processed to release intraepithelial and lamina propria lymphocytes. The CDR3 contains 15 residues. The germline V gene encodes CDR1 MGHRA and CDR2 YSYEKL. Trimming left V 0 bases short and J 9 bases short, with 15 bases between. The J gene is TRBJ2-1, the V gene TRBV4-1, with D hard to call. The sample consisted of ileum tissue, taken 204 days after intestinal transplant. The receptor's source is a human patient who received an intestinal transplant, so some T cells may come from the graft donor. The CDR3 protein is CASSQDWASGLEQFF. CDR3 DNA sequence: TGCGCCAGCAGCCAAGATTGGGCCTCCGGGCTTGAGCAGTTCTTC.